This T cell receptor beta chain is from a study of cytomegalovirus exposure and HLA in healthy donors. Study results and caveats: As a later analysis revealed, the rate of TCR association differed by HLA locus, with DRB1 most and HLA-C fewest. CMV serostatus was the sole immune exposure information available.

With 60 Vbeta and 13 Jbeta primers, the PCR was carried out. Profiled with immunoSEQ multiplex PCR; TCRdb holds only in-frame clones, not every one. Among around 130,000 clones listed, roughly 70% were seen once. CDR1 is LNHDA and CDR2 is SQIVND in the germline V gene (reference sequence). V lost 7 bases to trimming and J lost 0 bases, with 13 bases between them. The CDR3 has 15 residues. As for this clone: Antigen specificity is unknown.

Sequencing was done on a sample of PBMCs. The chain is built from TRBV19 and TRBJ1-5; D perhaps matches TRBD1 (5 bases). This TCR was sampled from a man in his forties in good health and CMV-seropositive. In DNA form, the CDR3 reads TGTGCCAGTATGCAATACCAGGGTAGCAATCAGCCCCAGCATTTT. Its protein product is CASMQYQGSNQPQHF.